The 5 T cell receptor beta chains below were found in one sample sequenced in a study of blood T cell repertoires in COVID-19. Sequencing used immunoSEQ multiplex PCR; TCRdb keeps in-frame clones, though not all of them. The table includes about 39,000 clones, 65% to 85% detected once. Sequencing input: peripheral blood. These receptor sequences come from a man aged 55 to 70 in a cohort sampled during active COVID-19.

CDR3 region: CASNSGTGKDIQYF. CDR3 nucleotides: TGTGCCAGCAACTCCGGGACAGGGAAGGACATTCAGTACTTC. This chain links TRBV9 with TRBJ2-4, with 9 nucleotides matching TRBD1. Germline-derived CDR1 and CDR2 are SGDLS and YYNGEE. The CDR3 consists of 14 residues. V was clipped by 6 bases and J by 8 bases; unmatched bases: 9.

J is TRBJ1-3 and V is TRBV29-1; the D is unclear. Germline values: CDR1 SQVTM, CDR2 ANQGSEA. The CDR3 totals 14 residues. Trimming removed 6 bases from V and 1 base from J, with 13 bases in between. The CDR3 region is CSVHTGLSGNTIYF. The CDR3, as DNA: TGCAGCGTACACACCGGGTTATCTGGAAACACCATATATTTT.

A few counts support this clone. The V call is TRBV28, the J call TRBJ2-1; 8 nucleotides agree with TRBD1. The CDR3 is 14 amino acids. In germline, CDR1 is MDHEN, CDR2 SYDVKM. V was pared by 3 bases and J by 4 bases, with 2 bases of the junction left unmatched. The CDR3: CASSLDRAYNEQFF. The CDR3 region has the DNA TGTGCCAGCAGTTTGGACAGGGCTTACAATGAGCAGTTCTTC.

The chain employs TRBV25-1 and TRBJ1-4; 11 bases are a match to TRBD1. This CDR3 spans 15 amino acids. Germline V CDR1 and CDR2: MGHDK, SYGVNS. After removal of 5 bases from V and 7 bases from J, the junction contained 6 bases not matched to a gene. The CDR3 nucleotides read TGTGCCAGCAGTAAATCCGGGACAGGGGGTGAAAAACTGTTTTTT. Encoded protein: CASSKSGTGGEKLFF.

This clone came up a few times. The J gene is TRBJ2-3, the V gene TRBV19, with 10 positions matching TRBD2. Germline CDR1 reads LNHDA; CDR2 reads SQIVND (reference sequence). J lost 5 bases, V lost 3 bases, and 8 bases had no gene match. The CDR3 consists of 16 residues. The CDR3 reads CASSIGTSGVGDTQYF. The CDR3, as DNA: TGTGCCAGTAGTATTGGAACTAGCGGGGTTGGAGATACGCAGTATTTT.